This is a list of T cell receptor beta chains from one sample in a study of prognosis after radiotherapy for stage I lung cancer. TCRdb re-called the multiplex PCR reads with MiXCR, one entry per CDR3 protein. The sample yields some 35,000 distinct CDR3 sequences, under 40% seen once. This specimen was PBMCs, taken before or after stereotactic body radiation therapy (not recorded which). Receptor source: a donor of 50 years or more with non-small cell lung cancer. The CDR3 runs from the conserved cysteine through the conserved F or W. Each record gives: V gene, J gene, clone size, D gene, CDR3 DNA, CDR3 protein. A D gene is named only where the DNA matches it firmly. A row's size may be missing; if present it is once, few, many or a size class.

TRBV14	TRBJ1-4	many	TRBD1	TGTGCCAGCAGCTTCGACAGGGTGAAACTGTTTTTT	CASSFDRVKLFF
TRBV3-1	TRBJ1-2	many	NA	TGTGCCAGCAGCCCTCGGGCAGGGGCTAACTATGGCTACACCTTC	CASSPRAGANYGYTF
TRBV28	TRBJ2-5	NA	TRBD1	TGTGCCAACATTTTCGAGTCAGGGGGTACCCAGTACTTC	CANIFESGGTQYF
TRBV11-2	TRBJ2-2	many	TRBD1	TGTGCCAGCAGCTTCTGGACAGGGGGCACCGGGGAGCTGTTTTTT	CASSFWTGGTGELFF
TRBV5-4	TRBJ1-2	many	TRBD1	TGTGCCAGCAGCCCGACAGGGGGCTATGGCTACACCTTC	CASSPTGGYGYTF
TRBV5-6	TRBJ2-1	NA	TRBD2	TGTGCCAGCATCTTGGGACTAGCGGCAGGTACCCAGTTCTTC	CASILGLAAGTQFF
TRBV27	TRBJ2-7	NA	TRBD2	TGTGCCAGCAGACGGACTAGCGTAGTCTACGATCAGTACTTC	CASRRTSVVYDQYF
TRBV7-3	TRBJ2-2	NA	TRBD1	TGTGCCAGCAGCCCGACCGGGACAGGGAACACCGGGGAGCTGTTTTTT	CASSPTGTGNTGELFF
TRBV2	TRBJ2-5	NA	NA	TGTGCCAGCAGTGAAGCGCTTGCGGGAGAGACCCAGTACTTC	CASSEALAGETQYF
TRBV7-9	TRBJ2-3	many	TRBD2	TGTGCCAGCAGCCCTAGGACTAGCGGGATCGGAGATACGCAGTATTTT	CASSPRTSGIGDTQYF
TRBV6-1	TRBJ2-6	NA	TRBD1	TGTGCCAGCACGAAGGACAGGGGGCCTACAGGGGCCAACGTCCTGACTTTC	CASTKDRGPTGANVLTF
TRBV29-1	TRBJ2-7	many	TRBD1	TGCAGCGTTGAAGAGACAGGGGGCTCCTACGAGCAGTACTTC	CSVEETGGSYEQYF
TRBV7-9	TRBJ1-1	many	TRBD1	TGTGCCAGCAGCTTATCGGGACAGGGCGTAGCTTTCTTT	CASSLSGQGVAFF
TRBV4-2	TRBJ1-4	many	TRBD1	TGTGCCAGCAGCCAAGTGAGGACAGGGGTTACTGAAAAACTGTTTTTT	CASSQVRTGVTEKLFF
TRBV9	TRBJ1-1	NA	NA	TGTGCCAGCAGCGTAGATTATATGAACACTGAAGCTTTATTT	CASSVDYMNTEALF
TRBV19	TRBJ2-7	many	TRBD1	TGTGCCAGTAGTCTCCGACAGGGGGCAGAAGAGCAGTACTTC	CASSLRQGAEEQYF